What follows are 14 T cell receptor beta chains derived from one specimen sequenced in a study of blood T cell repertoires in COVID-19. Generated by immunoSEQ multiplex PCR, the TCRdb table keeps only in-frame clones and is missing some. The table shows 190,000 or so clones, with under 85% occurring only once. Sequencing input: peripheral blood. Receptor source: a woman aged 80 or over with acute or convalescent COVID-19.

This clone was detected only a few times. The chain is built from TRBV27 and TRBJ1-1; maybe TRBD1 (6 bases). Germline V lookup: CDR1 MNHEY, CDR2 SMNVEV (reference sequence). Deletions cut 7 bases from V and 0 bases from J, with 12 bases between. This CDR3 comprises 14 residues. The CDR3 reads CASKIQGLNTEAFF. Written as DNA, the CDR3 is TGTGCCAGCAAAATACAGGGACTGAACACTGAAGCTTTCTTT.

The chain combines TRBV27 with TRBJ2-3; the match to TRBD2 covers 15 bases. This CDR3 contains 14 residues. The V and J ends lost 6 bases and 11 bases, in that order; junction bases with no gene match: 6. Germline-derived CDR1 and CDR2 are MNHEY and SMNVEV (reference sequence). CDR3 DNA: TGTGCCAGCAGCTCCCCGGGACTAGCGGGAGGGCAGTATTTT. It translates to CASSSPGLAGGQYF.

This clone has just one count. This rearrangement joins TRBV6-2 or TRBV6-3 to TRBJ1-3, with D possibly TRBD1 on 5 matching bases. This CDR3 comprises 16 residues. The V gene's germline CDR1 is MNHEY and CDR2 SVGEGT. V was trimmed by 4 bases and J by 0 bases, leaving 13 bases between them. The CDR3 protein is CASSFHRQNSGNTIYF. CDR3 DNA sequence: TGTGCCAGCAGTTTCCACCGACAGAACTCTGGAAACACCATATATTTT.

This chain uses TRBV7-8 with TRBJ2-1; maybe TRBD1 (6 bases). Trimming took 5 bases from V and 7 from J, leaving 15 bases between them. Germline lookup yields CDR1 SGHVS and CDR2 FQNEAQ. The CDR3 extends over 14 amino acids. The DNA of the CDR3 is TGTGCCAGCAGCCACGACAGGATACTTAATGAGCAGTTCTTC. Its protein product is CASSHDRILNEQFF.

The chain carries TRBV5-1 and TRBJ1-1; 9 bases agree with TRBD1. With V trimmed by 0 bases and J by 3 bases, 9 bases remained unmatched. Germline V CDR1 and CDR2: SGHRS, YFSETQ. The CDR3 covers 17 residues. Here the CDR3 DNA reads TGCGCCAGCAGCTTGGTCGAACAGGGGGCTAGCGACACTGAAGCTTTCTTT. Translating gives CASSLVEQGASDTEAFF.

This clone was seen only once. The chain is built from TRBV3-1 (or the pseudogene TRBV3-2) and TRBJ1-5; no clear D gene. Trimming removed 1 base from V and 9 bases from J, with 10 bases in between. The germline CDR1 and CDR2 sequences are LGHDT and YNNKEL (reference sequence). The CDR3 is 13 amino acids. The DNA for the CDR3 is TGTGCCAGCAGCCAAGTCAGCGGTTTGCCCCAGCATTTT. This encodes CASSQVSGLPQHF.

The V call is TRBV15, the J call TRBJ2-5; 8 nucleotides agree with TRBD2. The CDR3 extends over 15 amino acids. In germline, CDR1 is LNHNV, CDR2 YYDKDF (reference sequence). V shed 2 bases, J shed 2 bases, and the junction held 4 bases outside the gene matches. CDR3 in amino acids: CATSRSGGSQETQYF. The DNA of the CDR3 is TGTGCCACCAGCAGATCGGGGGGGTCGCAAGAGACCCAGTACTTC.

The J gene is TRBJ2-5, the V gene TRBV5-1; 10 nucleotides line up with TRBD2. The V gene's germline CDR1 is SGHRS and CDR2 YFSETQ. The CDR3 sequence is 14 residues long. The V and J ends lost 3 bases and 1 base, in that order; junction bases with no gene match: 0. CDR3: CASSSSGGQETQYF. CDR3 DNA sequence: TGCGCCAGCAGCTCTAGCGGGGGCCAAGAGACCCAGTACTTC.

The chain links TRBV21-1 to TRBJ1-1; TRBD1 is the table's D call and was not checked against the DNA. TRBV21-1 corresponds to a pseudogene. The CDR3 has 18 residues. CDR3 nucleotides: TGTGCCAGCAGCAGTGGGACAGGTTCTTTTAGGGGGAACACTGAAGCTTTCTTT. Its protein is CASSSGTGSFRGNTEAFF.

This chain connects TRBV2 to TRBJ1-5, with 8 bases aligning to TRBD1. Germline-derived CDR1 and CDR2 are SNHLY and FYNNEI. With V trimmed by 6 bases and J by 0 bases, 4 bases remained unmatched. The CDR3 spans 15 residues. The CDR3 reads CASRGDRISNQPQHF. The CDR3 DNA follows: TGTGCCAGCAGGGGGGACAGGATTAGCAATCAGCCCCAGCATTTT.

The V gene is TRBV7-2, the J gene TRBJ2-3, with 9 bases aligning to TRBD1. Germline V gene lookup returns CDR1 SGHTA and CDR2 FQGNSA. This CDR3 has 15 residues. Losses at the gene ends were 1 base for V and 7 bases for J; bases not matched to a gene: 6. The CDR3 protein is CASSLGGTGHNTQYF. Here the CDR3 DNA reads TGTGCCAGCAGCTTAGGCGGGACAGGGCACAATACGCAGTATTTT.

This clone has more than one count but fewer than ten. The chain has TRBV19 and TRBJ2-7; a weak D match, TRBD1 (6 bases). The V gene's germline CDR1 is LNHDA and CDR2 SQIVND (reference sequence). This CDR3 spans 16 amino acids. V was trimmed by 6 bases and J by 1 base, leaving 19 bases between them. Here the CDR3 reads CASSMDDRLGSYEQYF. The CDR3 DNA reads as TGTGCCAGTAGCATGGACGACAGGCTGGGTTCCTACGAGCAGTACTTC.

CDR3 region: CASSSAATPGQGAGHGYTF. The CDR3 DNA is TGCGCCAGCAGCTCAGCGGCAACTCCCGGACAGGGGGCGGGCCATGGCTACACCTTC. This rearrangement joins TRBV5-1 to TRBJ1-2, with 11 nucleotides matching TRBD1. CDR3 length: 19 residues. Germline values: CDR1 SGHRS, CDR2 YFSETQ. V was clipped by 3 bases and J by 6 bases; unmatched bases: 19.

This chain's CDR3 is CASSRRQGDAGELFF. The CDR3 nucleotides read TGTGCCAGTAGTAGAAGACAGGGGGACGCCGGGGAGCTGTTTTTT. The chain couples TRBV19 to TRBJ2-2; 9 bases match TRBD1. The CDR3 length is 15 residues. Per the germline V gene, CDR1 is LNHDA and CDR2 is SQIVND (reference sequence). Unmatched junction bases numbered 6, after V lost 4 bases and J lost 6 bases. Complete variable domain (other parts from reference TRBV19 and TRBJ2-2): DGGITQSPKYLFRKEGQNVTLSCEQNLNHDAMYWYRQDPGQGLRLIYYSQIVNDFQKGDIAEGYSVSREKKESFPLTVTSAQKNPTAFYLCASSRRQGDAGELFFGEGSRLTVL.